Listed below are T cell receptor beta chains from one sample, sequenced in a study of early T cells in non-severe SARS-CoV-2 infection. TCRdb independently ran MiXCR on the 5' RACE reads; one entry per CDR3 protein. The table records more than 30,000 distinct CDR3 sequences, around 7% of them present only once. The source was whole blood, collected at baseline. The source is an adult who was a healthcare worker with PCR-confirmed SARS-CoV-2 infection or an uninfected control (not recorded which). Both conserved end residues are part of each CDR3. D genes are given only for firm matches. Clone size is not always given. Where it is, it says once, few, many or a class for expanded clones.

TRBJ2-1	-	TRBD1	TRBV20-1	TGCAGTGCAAGTCCGGGACAGGGGGCAACTGAGCAGTTCTTC	CSASPGQGATEQFF
TRBJ2-7	few	-	TRBV6-2/TRBV6-3	TGTGCCAGCAGTTACTCGAAGCTGAATTCCCCCTACGAGCAGTACTTC	CASSYSKLNSPYEQYF
TRBJ2-3	many	-	TRBV6-1	TGTGCCAGCAGTGAAGAAACAGGGTCGCCAGATACGCAGTATTTT	CASSEETGSPDTQYF
TRBJ2-3	many	TRBD2	TRBV7-3	TGTGCCAGCAGCTACGGACTAGCAGCAGATACGCAGTATTTT	CASSYGLAADTQYF
TRBJ1-3	-	TRBD1	TRBV5-4	TGTGCCAGCAGCCCCGACAGGGGGGACACCATATATTTT	CASSPDRGDTIYF
TRBJ2-3	few	-	TRBV5-6	TGTGCCAGCAGCCCTCCTGGAGGAGCAGATACGCAGTATTTT	CASSPPGGADTQYF
TRBJ2-3	-	TRBD1	TRBV7-9	TGTGCCAGCAGCTCCACTATGGGGACAGGGAGCACAGATACGCAGTATTTT	CASSSTMGTGSTDTQYF
TRBJ2-1	many	TRBD2	TRBV6-4	TGTGCCAGCAGTGACTCACTAGCGGGAGGGAATGAGCAGTTCTTC	CASSDSLAGGNEQFF
TRBJ2-2	-	TRBD2	TRBV20-1	TGCAGTGCTAGACTAGCGGGAGCTTCCGGGGAGCTGTTTTTT	CSARLAGASGELFF
TRBJ2-3	-	-	TRBV7-8	TGTGCCAGCAGTTTCTCCTCGACTGGGCCGGTACGCACAGATACGCAGTATTTT	CASSFSSTGPVRTDTQYF
TRBJ1-4	many	-	TRBV4-3	TGCGCCAGCAGCCAATTAGGGCCCAACGAAAAACTGTTTTTT	CASSQLGPNEKLFF
TRBJ2-1	few	-	TRBV29-1	TGCAGCGTTGAACAGGGCAATGAGCAGTTCTTC	CSVEQGNEQFF
TRBJ2-7	medium-sized	-	TRBV7-2	TGTGCCAGCAGCTTAGGAAGGCTGCAGTACTTC	CASSLGRLQYF